The 18 T cell receptor beta chains below all came from one sample that was sequenced in a study of blood T cell repertoires in COVID-19. Clones were read by immunoSEQ multiplex PCR, and TCRdb kept only the in-frame ones, dropping some. The repertoire includes around 380,000 clones, roughly 80% of them detected once, and about 1.2% sits in the top ten. What was sequenced was peripheral blood. The receptors come from a human donor with acute or convalescent COVID-19. The donor label of this sample is uncertain.

This clone was seen a handful of times. The gene calls are TRBV5-1 and TRBJ1-6; D may be TRBD1 (5 bases). The germline V gene has CDR1 SGHRS and CDR2 YFSETQ. V lost 4 bases to trimming and J lost 3 bases, with 11 bases between them. The length of the CDR3 is 15 residues. This chain's CDR3 is CASSGAGSYNSPLHF. The CDR3 DNA reads TGCGCCAGCAGCGGGGCAGGAAGCTATAATTCACCCCTCCACTTT.

As concerns this clone: The identical CDR3 is also encoded by other nucleotide sequences in the sample. The chain combines TRBV2 with TRBJ1-2; TRBD1 aligns across 8 bases. Unmatched junction bases numbered 3, after V lost 2 bases and J lost 4 bases. The CDR3 spans 14 residues. Germline lookup yields CDR1 SNHLY and CDR2 FYNNEI. Written as DNA, the CDR3 is TGTGCCAGCAGTGAACAGGGGGCGGGCTATGGCTACACCTTC. Its translation is CASSEQGAGYGYTF.

This clone was recorded once. The V call is TRBV28, the J call TRBJ1-3, with a weak D call TRBD1 (6 bases). The length of the CDR3 is 12 residues. The germline V and J ends were trimmed by 5 bases and 7 bases, with 9 bases remaining between them. The germline V gene has CDR1 MDHEN and CDR2 SYDVKM. The CDR3 DNA reads as TGTGCCAGCAGTCCAACAGGGAACACCATATATTTT. It is translated as CASSPTGNTIYF.

The chain employs TRBV18 and TRBJ1-4, with 7 bases matching TRBD1. This CDR3 has 13 residues. After removal of 8 bases from V and 4 bases from J, the junction contained 4 bases not matched to a gene. Germline lookup yields CDR1 KGHSH and CDR2 LQKENI. The CDR3 spells CASRTGLNEKLFF. As DNA, the CDR3 is TGTGCCAGCCGGACAGGACTTAATGAAAAACTGTTTTTT.

The chain employs TRBV14 and TRBJ2-3; no reliable D call. This CDR3 comprises 15 residues. Trimming shortened V by 4 bases and J by 2 bases, and 13 bases separated the two germline ends. Per the germline V gene, CDR1 is SGHDN and CDR2 is FVKESK. CDR3 protein: CASSLPGTNTDTQYF. CDR3 bases: TGTGCCAGCAGCCTCCCCGGTACCAACACAGATACGCAGTATTTT.

The CDR3 spells CATSRWGTGSSYEQYF. CDR3 nucleotide sequence: TGTGCCACCAGCAGATGGGGGACAGGGTCCTCCTACGAGCAGTACTTC. V gene TRBV15 combines with J gene TRBJ2-7; 9 bases fit TRBD1. Germline CDR1 is LNHNV and CDR2 is YYDKDF (reference sequence). Trimming removed 2 bases from V and 0 bases from J; junction bases left unmatched: 5. The CDR3 sequence is 16 residues long.

With respect to this clone: Compared with germline, one end of the junction differs, possibly owing to a read error. The chain uses TRBV6-5 and TRBJ2-2; D is undetermined. Germline CDR1 is MNHEY and CDR2 is SVGAGI. The CDR3 sequence is 14 residues long. This CDR3 reads CASIYTANTGELFF. DNA for the CDR3: TGTGCCAGCATTTACACGGCGAACACCGGGGAGCTGTTTTTT.

This rearrangement joins TRBV2 to TRBJ2-4; 11 nucleotides match TRBD2. CDR1 is SNHLY and CDR2 is FYNNEI in the germline V gene. The CDR3 is made up of 16 amino acids. With V trimmed by 4 bases and J by 9 bases, 11 bases remained unmatched. The CDR3 sequence: CASSGSGGAIRGIQYF. The CDR3 DNA follows: TGTGCCAGCAGTGGTAGCGGGGGGGCCATACGTGGCATTCAGTACTTC.

This clone turned up a few times. The rearrangement uses TRBV6-1 and TRBJ1-1, with D possibly matching TRBD1 (5 bases). The CDR3 is 15 residues long. In germline, CDR1 is MNHNS, CDR2 SASEGT. The V end lost 3 bases, the J end lost 3 bases, and 14 bases lay between the germline ends. The CDR3 here is CASSDQSGGDTEAFF. In DNA, the CDR3 is TGTGCCAGCAGTGACCAAAGCGGGGGGGACACTGAAGCTTTCTTT.

The chain is built from TRBV14 and TRBJ1-1; 7 bases agree with TRBD1. The germline V gene encodes CDR1 SGHDN and CDR2 FVKESK. The CDR3 is 15 residues long. V lost 8 bases, J lost 1 base, and 10 bases stayed unmatched. The CDR3 spells CASRQEGQPNTEAFF. The CDR3 DNA sequence: TGTGCCAGCCGTCAAGAGGGACAGCCGAACACTGAAGCTTTCTTT. The variable domain in full, with the rest retrieved from reference TRBV14 and TRBJ1-1, is EAGVTQFPSHSVIEKGQTVTLRCDPISGHDNLYWYRRVMGKEIKFLLHFVKESKQDESGMPNNRFLAERTGGTYSTLKVQPAELEDSGVYFCASRQEGQPNTEAFFGQGTRLTVV.

This rearrangement joins TRBV2 to TRBJ1-4; D is possibly TRBD1 (6 bases). Germline V gene sequence: CDR1 SNHLY, CDR2 FYNNEI. V lost 6 bases and J lost 8, with 10 bases in between. The CDR3 consists of 12 residues. The CDR3 DNA sequence: TGTGCCAGCAGGCGGGGGCCAGAAAAACTGTTTTTT. Its translation is CASRRGPEKLFF.

This clone has a count of ten or more. This chain connects TRBV27 to TRBJ2-3; 11 bases map to TRBD2. The J segment lost 0 bases and the V segment lost 5 bases, leaving 19 bases of the junction unmatched. The CDR3 covers 21 residues. The germline V gene has CDR1 MNHEY and CDR2 SMNVEV (reference sequence). Here the CDR3 DNA reads TGTGCCAGCAGTGTCAGGGTTTGGTACGCTAGCGGGAGGTTGAGCACAGATACGCAGTATTTT. This codes for CASSVRVWYASGRLSTDTQYF.

This clone was counted a few times. This chain links TRBV7-8 with TRBJ2-7; TRBD2 aligns across 11 bases. The CDR3 covers 18 residues. Germline V gives CDR1 SGHVS, CDR2 FQNEAQ. V dropped 2 bases and J dropped 4; count of bases not matched to a gene: 13. The CDR3 DNA sequence: TGTGCCAGCAGCTTACCCGTTCTAGCGGGGGGCAGATCTTACGAGCAGTACTTC. It translates to CASSLPVLAGGRSYEQYF.

V usage is TRBV6-6 and J usage is TRBJ1-1; the match to TRBD1 covers 8 bases. V lost 8 bases to trimming and J lost 1 base; unmatched junction nucleotides: 0. The CDR3 covers 12 residues. The germline gives CDR1 MNHNY, CDR2 SVGAGI (reference sequence). CDR3 DNA sequence: TGTGCCAGCGGACAGGGGAACACTGAAGCTTTCTTT. It codes for CASGQGNTEAFF.

The chain combines TRBV19 with TRBJ2-1; TRBD2 agrees at 10 bases. The germline CDR1 and CDR2 sequences are LNHDA and SQIVND (reference sequence). Trimming took 9 bases from V and 2 from J; bases not matched to a gene: 13. The CDR3 has 17 amino acids. This CDR3 reads CASKTFSGTSAYNEQFF. The CDR3 region has the DNA TGTGCCAGCAAAACTTTTTCCGGGACTAGCGCCTACAATGAGCAGTTCTTC.

The chain employs TRBV6-5 and TRBJ1-5; TRBD1 might be the D (6 bases). Trimming shortened V by 0 bases and J by 3 bases, and 9 bases separated the two germline ends. The CDR3 is made up of 15 amino acids. Germline V gene sequence: CDR1 MNHEY, CDR2 SVGAGI. In DNA, the CDR3 is TGTGCCAGCAGTTACTCCACAGGGACCAATCAGCCCCAGCATTTT. Amino acids: CASSYSTGTNQPQHF.

J is TRBJ1-1 and V is TRBV5-5; 8 positions match TRBD1. From germline, CDR1 is SGHKS and CDR2 YYEKEE (reference sequence). The CDR3 consists of 15 residues. With 4 bases clipped from V and 4 bases from J, the junction kept 9 bases outside the gene matches. The CDR3 DNA is TGTGCCAGCAGCGGAGACAGGGGAGGGGCCACTGAAGCTTTCTTT. Translating it yields CASSGDRGGATEAFF.

This chain joins TRBV5-1 and TRBJ1-5; 7 bases are a match to TRBD1. The CDR3 consists of 14 residues. J was trimmed by 3 bases and V by 2 bases; bases with no gene match: 2. Germline V gene lookup returns CDR1 SGHRS and CDR2 YFSETQ. In nucleotides, the CDR3 is TGCGCCAGCAGCTTCGGGACAGACAATCAGCCCCAGCATTTT. Residues: CASSFGTDNQPQHF.